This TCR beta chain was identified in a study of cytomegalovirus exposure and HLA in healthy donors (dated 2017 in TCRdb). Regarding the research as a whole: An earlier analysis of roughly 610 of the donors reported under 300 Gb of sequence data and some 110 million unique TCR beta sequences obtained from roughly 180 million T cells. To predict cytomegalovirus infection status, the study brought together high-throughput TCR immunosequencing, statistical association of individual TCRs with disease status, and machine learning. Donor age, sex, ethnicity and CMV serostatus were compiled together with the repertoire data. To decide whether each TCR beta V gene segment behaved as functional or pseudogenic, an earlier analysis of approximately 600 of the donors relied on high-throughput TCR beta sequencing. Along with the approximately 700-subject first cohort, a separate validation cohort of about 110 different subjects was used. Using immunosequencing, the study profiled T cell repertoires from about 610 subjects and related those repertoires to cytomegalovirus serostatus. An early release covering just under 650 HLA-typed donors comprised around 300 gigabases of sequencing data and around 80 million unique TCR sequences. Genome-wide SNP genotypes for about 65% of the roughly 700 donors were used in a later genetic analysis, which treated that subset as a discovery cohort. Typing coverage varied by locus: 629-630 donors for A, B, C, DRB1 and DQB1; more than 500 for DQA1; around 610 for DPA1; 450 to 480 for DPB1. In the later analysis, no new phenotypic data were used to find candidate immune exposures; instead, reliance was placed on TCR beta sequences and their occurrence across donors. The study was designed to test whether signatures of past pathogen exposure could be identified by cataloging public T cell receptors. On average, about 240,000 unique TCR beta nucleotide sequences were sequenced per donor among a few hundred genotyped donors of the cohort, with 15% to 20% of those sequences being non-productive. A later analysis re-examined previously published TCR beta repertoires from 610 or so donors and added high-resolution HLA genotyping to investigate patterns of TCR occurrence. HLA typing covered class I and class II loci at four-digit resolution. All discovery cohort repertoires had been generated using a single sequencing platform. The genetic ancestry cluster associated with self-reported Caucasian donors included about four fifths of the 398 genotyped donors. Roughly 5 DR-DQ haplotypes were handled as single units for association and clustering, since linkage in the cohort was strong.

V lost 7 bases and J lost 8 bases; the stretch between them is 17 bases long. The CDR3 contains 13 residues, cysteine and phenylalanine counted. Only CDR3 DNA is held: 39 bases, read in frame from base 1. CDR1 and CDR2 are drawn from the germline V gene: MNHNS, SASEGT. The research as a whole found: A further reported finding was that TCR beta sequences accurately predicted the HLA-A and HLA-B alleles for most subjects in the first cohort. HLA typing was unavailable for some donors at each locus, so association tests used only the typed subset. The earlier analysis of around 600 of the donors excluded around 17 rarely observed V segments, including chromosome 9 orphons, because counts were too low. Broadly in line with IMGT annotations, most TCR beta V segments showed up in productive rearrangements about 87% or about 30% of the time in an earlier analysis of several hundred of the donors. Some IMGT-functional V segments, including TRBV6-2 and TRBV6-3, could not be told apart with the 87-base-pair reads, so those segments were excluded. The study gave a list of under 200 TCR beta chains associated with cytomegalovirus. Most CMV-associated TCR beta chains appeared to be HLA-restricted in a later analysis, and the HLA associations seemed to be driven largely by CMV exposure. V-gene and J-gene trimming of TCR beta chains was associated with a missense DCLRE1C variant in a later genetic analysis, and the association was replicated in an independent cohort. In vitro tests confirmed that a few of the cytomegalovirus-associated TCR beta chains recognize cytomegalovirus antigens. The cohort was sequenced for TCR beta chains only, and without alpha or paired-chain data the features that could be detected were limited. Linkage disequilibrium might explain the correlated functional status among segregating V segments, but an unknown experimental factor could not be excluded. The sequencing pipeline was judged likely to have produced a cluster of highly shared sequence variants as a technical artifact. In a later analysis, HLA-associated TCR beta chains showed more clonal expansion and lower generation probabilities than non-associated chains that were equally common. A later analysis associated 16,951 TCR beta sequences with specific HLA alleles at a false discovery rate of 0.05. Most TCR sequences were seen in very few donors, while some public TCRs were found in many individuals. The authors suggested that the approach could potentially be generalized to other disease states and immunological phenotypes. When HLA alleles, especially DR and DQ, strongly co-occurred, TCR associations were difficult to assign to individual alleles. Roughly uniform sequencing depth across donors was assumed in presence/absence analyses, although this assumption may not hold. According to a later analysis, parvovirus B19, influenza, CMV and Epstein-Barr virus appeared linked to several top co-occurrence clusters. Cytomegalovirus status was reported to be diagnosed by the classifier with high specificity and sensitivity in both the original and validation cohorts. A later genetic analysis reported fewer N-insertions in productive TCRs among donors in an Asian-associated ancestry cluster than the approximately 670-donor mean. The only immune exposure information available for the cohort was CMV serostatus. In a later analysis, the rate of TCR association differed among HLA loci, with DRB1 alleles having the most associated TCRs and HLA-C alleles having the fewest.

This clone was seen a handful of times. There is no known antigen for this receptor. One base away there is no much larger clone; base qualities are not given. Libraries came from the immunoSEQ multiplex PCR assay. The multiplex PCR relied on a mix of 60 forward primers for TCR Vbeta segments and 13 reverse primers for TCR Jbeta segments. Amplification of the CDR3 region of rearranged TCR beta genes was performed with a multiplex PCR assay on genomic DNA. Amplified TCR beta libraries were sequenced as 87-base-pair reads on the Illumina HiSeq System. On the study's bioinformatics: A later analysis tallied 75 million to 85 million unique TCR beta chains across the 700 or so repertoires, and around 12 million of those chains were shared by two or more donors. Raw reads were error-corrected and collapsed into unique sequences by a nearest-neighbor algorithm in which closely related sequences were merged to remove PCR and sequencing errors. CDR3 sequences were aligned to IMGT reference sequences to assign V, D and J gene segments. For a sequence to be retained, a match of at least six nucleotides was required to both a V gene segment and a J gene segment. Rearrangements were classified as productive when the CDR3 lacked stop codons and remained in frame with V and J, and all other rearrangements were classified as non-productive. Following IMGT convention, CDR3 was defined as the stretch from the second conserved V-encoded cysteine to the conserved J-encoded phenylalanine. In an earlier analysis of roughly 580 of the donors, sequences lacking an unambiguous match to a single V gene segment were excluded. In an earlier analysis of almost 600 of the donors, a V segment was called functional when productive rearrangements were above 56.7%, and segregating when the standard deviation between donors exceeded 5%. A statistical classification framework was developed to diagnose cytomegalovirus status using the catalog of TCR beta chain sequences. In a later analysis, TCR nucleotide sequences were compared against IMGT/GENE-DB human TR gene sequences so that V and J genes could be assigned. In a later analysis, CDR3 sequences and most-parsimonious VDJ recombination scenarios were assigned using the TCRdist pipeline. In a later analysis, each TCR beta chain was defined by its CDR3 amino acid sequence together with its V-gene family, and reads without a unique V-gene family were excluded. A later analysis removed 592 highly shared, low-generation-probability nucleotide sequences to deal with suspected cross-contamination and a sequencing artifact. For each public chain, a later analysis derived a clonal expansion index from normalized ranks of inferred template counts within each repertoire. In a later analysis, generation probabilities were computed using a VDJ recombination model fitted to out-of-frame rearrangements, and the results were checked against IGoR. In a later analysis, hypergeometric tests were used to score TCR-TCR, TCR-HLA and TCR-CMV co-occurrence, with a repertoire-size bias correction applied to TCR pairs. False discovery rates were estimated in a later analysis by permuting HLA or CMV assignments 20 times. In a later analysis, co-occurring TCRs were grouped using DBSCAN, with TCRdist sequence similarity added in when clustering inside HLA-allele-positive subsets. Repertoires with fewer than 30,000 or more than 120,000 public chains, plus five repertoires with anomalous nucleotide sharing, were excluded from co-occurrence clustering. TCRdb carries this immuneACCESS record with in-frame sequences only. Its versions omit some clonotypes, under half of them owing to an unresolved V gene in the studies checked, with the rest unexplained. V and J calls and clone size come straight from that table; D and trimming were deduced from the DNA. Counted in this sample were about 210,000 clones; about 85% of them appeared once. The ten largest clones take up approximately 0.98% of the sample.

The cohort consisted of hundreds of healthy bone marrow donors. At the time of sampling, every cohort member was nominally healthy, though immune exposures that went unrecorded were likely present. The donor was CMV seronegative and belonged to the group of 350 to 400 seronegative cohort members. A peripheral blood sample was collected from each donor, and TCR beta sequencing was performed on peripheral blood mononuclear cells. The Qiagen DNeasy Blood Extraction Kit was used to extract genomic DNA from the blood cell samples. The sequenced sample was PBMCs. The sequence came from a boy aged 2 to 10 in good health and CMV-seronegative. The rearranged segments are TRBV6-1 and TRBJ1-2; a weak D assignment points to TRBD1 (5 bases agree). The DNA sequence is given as TGTGCCAGCACCCCACCGGGGGAGGGAGGCTACACCTTC. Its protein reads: CASTPPGEGGYTF.